The 2 T cell receptor beta chains in this list originate from one sample, sequenced in a study of CD8+ T cells in alopecia areata. Extracted from the samples, RNA was reverse transcribed into cDNA to serve as the sequencing template. Profiling relied on immunoSEQ multiplex PCR, and the TCRdb table lists in-frame clones only, not all of them. The table shows roughly 35,000 clones, with roughly half occurring only once. Sequencing was done on a sample of NKG2D-high CD8+ T cells sorted from blood. Source of these receptors: a human donor with alopecia areata.

This clone was seen more than once but under ten times. This chain connects TRBV4-3 to TRBJ2-7; the D gene is possibly TRBD2 (7 bases). Germline V gives CDR1 LGHNA, CDR2 YSLEER. CDR3 length: 16 amino acids. Trimming removed 0 bases from V and 5 bases from J, with 17 bases in between. The CDR3 sequence is CASSQDWRGGVDEQYF. In nucleotides, the CDR3 is TGCGCCAGCAGCCAAGATTGGAGGGGGGGCGTCGACGAGCAGTACTTC.

The chain recombines TRBV4-1 with TRBJ2-7; 8 bases line up with TRBD1. The CDR3 loop spans 15 amino acids. Germline lookup yields CDR1 MGHRA and CDR2 YSYEKL. V lost 1 base and J lost 2; bases outside the gene matches: 4. For the CDR3, the DNA is TGCGCCAGCAGCCAAGGAGTACAGGGGGCCTACGAGCAGTACTTC. It encodes CASSQGVQGAYEQYF.